This TCR beta chain was identified in a study of blood T cell repertoires in COVID-19. Study summary: Spain, Italy and the United States supplied samples that represented acute and convalescent COVID-19.

Participant ages covered roughly 18 to 90 years across about two dozen US areas. Allocation to cohorts depended on clinical history reported by the participants. Sequenced by immunoSEQ multiplex PCR; TCRdb stores in-frame clones only, minus some. Here the sample spans approximately 490,000 clones, 80% to 90% being singletons. The origin of this receptor is a woman aged 55-69 years who had recovered from COVID-19. The specimen sequenced was PBMCs or T cells enriched from blood (not recorded which).

Here the CDR3 reads CASSQAHEKLFF. The CDR3 region has the DNA TGTGCCAGCAGTCAAGCGCATGAAAAACTGTTTTTT. The gene calls are TRBV28 and TRBJ1-4; unclear D gene. The CDR3 loop spans 12 amino acids. The V and J ends lost 5 bases and 6 bases respectively, with 7 bases between them. Germline V gene lookup returns CDR1 MDHEN and CDR2 SYDVKM.